The TCR beta chain described here comes from a study of shared clonotypes between healthy human individuals. Study results and limitations: Non-shared clonotypes were found to have lower generation probabilities than the clonotypes that were shared by all four of the sorted-subset donors.

V lost 4 bases and J lost 0; bases outside the gene matches: 10. The CDR3 loop spans 16 amino acids. Per the germline V gene, CDR1 is SGHDT and CDR2 is YYEEEE. Repertoires were generated with immunoSEQ multiplex PCR, while TCRdb's copy carries only in-frame clones and drops some. The repertoire holds 2,500,000 or so clones, with less than 95% as singletons. On this clone itself: The target antigen is unknown.

The sequenced sample was naive CD4+ T cells from PBMCs. Subset defined: CD45RA+ positively selected. The chain links TRBV5-6 to TRBJ2-7; 7 bases align to TRBD1. This TCR was sampled from a young man in good health. Some clones in this sample may be carry-over from other donors' samples. CDR3 sequence: CASSPAPDRSSYEQYF. The CDR3 DNA reads TGTGCCAGCAGCCCCGCCCCGGACAGGAGCTCCTACGAGCAGTACTTC.